This TCR beta chain was retrieved from a study of cytomegalovirus exposure and HLA in healthy donors (TCRdb year 2017). General notes on the study: An earlier analysis of several hundred of the donors reported about 250 Gb of sequence data and 100 million to 140 million unique TCR beta sequences from 150 million to 200 million T cells. Approximately 300 gigabases of sequencing data and approximately 91 million unique TCR sequences made up an early release that covered about 640 HLA-typed donors. The genetic ancestry cluster associated with self-reported Caucasian donors included approximately 85% of the roughly 400 genotyped donors. The study was designed to test whether signatures of past pathogen exposure could be identified by cataloging public T cell receptors. The study profiled the T cell repertoires of about 720 subjects by immunosequencing and related them to cytomegalovirus serostatus. Along with the roughly 610-subject first cohort, a separate validation cohort of more than 90 different subjects was used. The study combined high-throughput TCR immunosequencing, statistical association of individual TCRs with disease status, and machine learning to predict cytomegalovirus infection status. A later analysis re-analyzed previously published TCR beta repertoires from hundreds of donors and added high-resolution HLA genotyping to study TCR occurrence patterns. Rather than using new phenotypic data, the later analysis identified candidate immune exposures from TCR beta sequences and from how often those sequences occurred across donors. An earlier analysis of fewer than 750 of the donors used high-throughput TCR beta sequencing to judge whether each TCR beta V gene segment behaved as functional or pseudogenic. Donor age, sex, ethnicity and CMV serostatus were compiled together with the repertoire data. A later genetic analysis took genome-wide SNP genotypes for about 55% of the roughly 700 donors and used that subset as a discovery cohort. Every discovery cohort repertoire had been produced on one sequencing platform. Class I and class II HLA loci were covered by the typing at four-digit resolution. The number of donors typed differed by locus, with roughly 620-630 for A, B, C, DRB1 and DQB1, 522 for DQA1, about 610 for DPA1, and under 490 for DPB1. Five DR-DQ haplotypes were handled as single units for association and clustering, since linkage in the cohort was strong. Among almost 400 genotyped donors of the cohort, an average of about 240,000 unique TCR beta nucleotide sequences were sequenced per donor, 15% to 20% of them non-productive. Study-wide conclusions, independent of this receptor: Because HLA typing was unavailable for some donors at each locus, only the typed subset was used in association tests. In a later genetic analysis, a missense DCLRE1C variant was associated with V-gene and J-gene trimming of TCR beta chains, and the association was replicated in an independent cohort. The presence/absence analyses assumed that sequencing depth was roughly uniform across donors, and that assumption may not be true. Several of the top co-occurrence clusters appeared to be linked to parvovirus B19, influenza, CMV and Epstein-Barr virus, according to a later analysis. In vitro tests confirmed that a few of the cytomegalovirus-associated TCR beta chains recognize cytomegalovirus antigens. Because counts were too low, fewer than 20 rarely observed V segments, including chromosome 9 orphons, were excluded from the earlier analysis of about 500 of the donors. In a later analysis, the rate of TCR association differed among HLA loci, with DRB1 alleles having the most associated TCRs and HLA-C alleles having the fewest. This cohort had only TCR beta chains sequenced, and the lack of alpha or paired-chain data limited which features could be detected. A cluster of highly shared sequence variants was judged likely to be a technical artifact of the sequencing pipeline. Linkage disequilibrium might explain the correlated functional status among segregating V segments, but an unknown experimental factor could not be ruled out. When HLA alleles, especially DR and DQ, strongly co-occurred, TCR associations were difficult to assign to individual alleles. In a later analysis, HLA-associated TCR beta chains showed more clonal expansion and lower generation probabilities than non-associated chains that were equally common. Cytomegalovirus status was reported to be diagnosed by the classifier with high specificity and sensitivity in both the original and validation cohorts. A further reported finding was that TCR beta sequences accurately predicted the HLA-A and HLA-B alleles for most subjects in the first cohort. The authors suggested that the approach could potentially be extended to other disease states and immunological phenotypes. According to a later analysis, most CMV-associated TCR beta chains appeared to be HLA-restricted, and the HLA associations seemed to be driven largely by CMV exposure. In a later analysis, 16,951 TCR beta sequences were associated with specific HLA alleles at a false discovery rate of 0.05. A total of about 150 TCR beta chains were listed by the study as associated with cytomegalovirus. An earlier analysis of 587 of the donors showed that most TCR beta V segments appeared in productive rearrangements either about 87% or about 30% of the time, which broadly matched IMGT annotations. Some IMGT-functional V segments, including TRBV6-2 and TRBV6-3, could not be distinguished by the 87-base-pair reads and were therefore excluded. A later genetic analysis reported fewer N-insertions in productive TCRs among donors in an Asian-associated ancestry cluster than the roughly 620-donor mean. Immune exposure information for the cohort was limited to CMV serostatus. While some public TCRs were present in many individuals, most TCR sequences turned up only very rarely across donors.

The cohort consisted of some 670 healthy bone marrow donors. At the time of sampling, all cohort members were nominally healthy, though unrecorded immune exposures were likely present. The donor tested CMV seropositive and was one of the 289 seropositive cohort members. A peripheral blood sample was provided by each donor, and peripheral blood mononuclear cells were used for TCR beta sequencing. The Qiagen DNeasy Blood Extraction Kit was used to extract genomic DNA from the blood cell samples. As regards this clone: The target of this receptor is not known. Nothing much larger sits one base from this clone, and base qualities are not available.

The germline V gene yields SQVTM for CDR1 and ANQGSEA for CDR2. V drops 4 bases and J drops 10 bases, leaving 10 bases in between. Including the terminal cysteine and phenylalanine, the CDR3 comprises 10 residues. Of all the DNA, just the CDR3 is kept, 30 bases in frame from base 1. Receptors were amplified or captured by the immunoSEQ multiplex PCR assay. A mixture of 60 forward primers for TCR Vbeta segments and 13 reverse primers for TCR Jbeta segments was used in the multiplex PCR. A multiplex PCR assay on genomic DNA amplified the CDR3 region of rearranged TCR beta genes. Amplified TCR beta libraries were sequenced as 87-base-pair reads on the Illumina HiSeq System. From the authors' description of their analysis: In a later analysis, approximately 74 million unique TCR beta chains were counted across the approximately 640 repertoires, and some 10 million of these chains were shared by at least two donors. To remove PCR and sequencing errors, raw reads were error-corrected and collapsed into unique sequences using a nearest-neighbor algorithm that merged closely related sequences. V, D and J gene segments were assigned by aligning CDR3 sequences to IMGT reference sequences. For a sequence to be retained, a match of at least six nucleotides to both a V gene segment and a J gene segment was required. A rearrangement was called productive if the CDR3 had no stop codons and remained in frame with V and J, and every other rearrangement was called non-productive. CDR3 was defined according to IMGT convention as the region running from the second conserved V-encoded cysteine to the conserved J-encoded phenylalanine. In an earlier analysis of around 600 of the donors, sequences lacking an unambiguous match to a single V gene segment were excluded. In an earlier analysis of more than 500 of the donors, a V segment was called functional when productive rearrangements were above 56.7%, and segregating when the standard deviation between donors exceeded 5%. A statistical classification framework was built for diagnosing cytomegalovirus status from the catalog of TCR beta chain sequences. In a later analysis, V and J genes were assigned by comparing TCR nucleotide sequences against IMGT/GENE-DB human TR gene sequences. The TCRdist pipeline was used in a later analysis to assign CDR3 sequences and most-parsimonious VDJ recombination scenarios. In a later analysis, every TCR beta chain was defined by the combination of its CDR3 amino acid sequence and its V-gene family, and reads without a unique V-gene family were dropped. To address suspected cross-contamination and a sequencing artifact, a later analysis removed some 620 highly shared, low-generation-probability nucleotide sequences. In a later analysis, a clonal expansion index was calculated for each public chain from normalized within-repertoire ranks of inferred template counts. In a later analysis, generation probabilities were computed using a VDJ recombination model fitted to out-of-frame rearrangements, and the results were checked against IGoR. In a later analysis, hypergeometric tests were used to score TCR-TCR, TCR-HLA and TCR-CMV co-occurrence, with a repertoire-size bias correction applied to TCR pairs. False discovery rates were estimated in a later analysis by permuting HLA or CMV assignments 20 times. A later analysis grouped co-occurring TCRs with DBSCAN, adding TCRdist sequence similarity when clustering within HLA-allele-positive subsets. Repertoires with fewer than 30,000 or more than 120,000 public chains were left out of co-occurrence clustering, as were a handful of repertoires with anomalous nucleotide sharing. The immuneACCESS repertoire file appears here via TCRdb, limited to in-frame rearrangements. These files lack a portion of the clones; in checked studies, under half of the deficit traces to unresolved V genes, and the cause of the others is not known. V, J and clone size are taken as reported in that table, and D and trimming were inferred from the DNA itself. This sample has some 110,000 clones in its table, and about 72% of those were observed once. Roughly 15% of the sample rests with the top ten.

The receptor was isolated from a man aged 45-65 years in good health and CMV-seropositive. This chain is built from TRBV29-1 and TRBJ1-1, with TRBD1 tentatively as D gene (5 bases match). Material: PBMCs. In nucleotide form, the sequence is TGCAGCGTTGTGGAGGGACGAGCTTTCTTT. Protein translation: CSVVEGRAFF. Reference TRBV29-1 and TRBJ1-1 genes cover what lies past the CDR3, so the full variable domain is SAVISQKPSRDICQRGTSLTIQCQVDSQVTMMFWYRQQPGQSLTLIATANQGSEATYESGFVIDKFPISRPNLTFSTLTVSNMSPEDSSIYLCSVVEGRAFFGQGTRLTVV.